The 11 T cell receptor beta chains below come from one sample, sequenced in a study of T-cell memory formation after mild COVID-19. TCRdb re-derived calls from the 5' RACE reads in MiXCR, one entry per CDR3 protein. The sample lists 90,000 to 120,000 distinct CDR3 sequences, roughly an eighth seen once, with 35% to 50% in the top ten. Sequencing used PBMCs or a T cell subset sorted from them (not recorded which). The source is a man aged 18 to 29 who had mild COVID-19 (a few samples of this study predate the infection). Cell type and time point are not known.

In this sample, this clonotype turned up a few times. The chain joins TRBV30 to TRBJ2-3; no firm D call. The V end lost 0 bases, the J end lost 0 bases, and 10 bases lay between the germline ends. The length of the CDR3 is 15 residues. The germline CDR1 and CDR2 sequences are GTSNPN and SVGIG (reference sequence). CDR3 protein: CAWSVGSTSTDTQYF. The DNA for the CDR3 is TGTGCCTGGAGTGTGGGTAGTACTAGCACAGATACGCAGTATTTT.

The J gene is TRBJ2-5, the V gene TRBV29-1; D remains unclear. Looked up from germline, CDR1 is SQVTM and CDR2 is ANQGSEA. The CDR3 has 12 amino acids. V lost 2 bases, J lost 5 bases, and 9 bases lay in between. The CDR3, as DNA: TGCAGCGTTGAATTAGAGCAGGAGACCCAGTACTTC. The encoded protein is CSVELEQETQYF.

This clonotype was picked up a small number of times. The chain recombines TRBV30 with TRBJ2-7; tentative D call: TRBD2 (6 bases). The V gene lost 2 bases and the J gene lost 2 bases, with 10 bases spanning the gap. Looked up from germline, CDR1 is GTSNPN and CDR2 is SVGIG (reference sequence). This CDR3 is 13 amino acids long. The CDR3: CAWSLGGAYEQYF. DNA for the CDR3: TGTGCCTGGAGTTTGGGAGGAGCCTACGAGCAGTACTTC.

The chain uses TRBV7-9 and TRBJ2-3, with D uncertain. V shed 3 bases and J shed 4 bases, with 11 bases lying between them. Germline CDR1 reads SEHNR; CDR2 reads FQNEAQ (reference sequence). The CDR3 is made up of 14 amino acids. Written as DNA, the CDR3 is TGTGCCAGCAGCTTGAACAGAGACCCAGATACGCAGTATTTT. It is translated as CASSLNRDPDTQYF.

This clonotype showed up just once. The rearrangement joins TRBV2 to TRBJ2-3; 11 bases are a match to TRBD2. After removal of 3 bases from V and 0 bases from J, the junction contained 8 bases not matched to a gene. The germline V gene encodes CDR1 SNHLY and CDR2 FYNNEI. The CDR3 is made up of 18 amino acids. CDR3 sequence: CASSDGLAGGPSTDTQYF. The CDR3 region has the DNA TGTGCCAGCAGTGACGGGTTAGCGGGGGGGCCGAGCACAGATACGCAGTATTTT.

The gene calls are TRBV4-1 and TRBJ2-5; the D is unclear. In germline, CDR1 is MGHRA, CDR2 YSYEKL. The CDR3 has 14 residues. V lost 1 base, J lost 5 bases, and 11 bases lay in between. CDR3 sequence (DNA): TGCGCCAGCAGCCAAGTTGGCGGCCAGGAGACCCAGTACTTC. This translates into CASSQVGGQETQYF.

The chain links TRBV6-1 to TRBJ2-7; 7 positions match TRBD1. Per germline, CDR1 MNHNS and CDR2 SASEGT. The trim removed 4 bases at V and 2 bases at J, leaving 8 bases unmatched. The CDR3 is 15 amino acids. In DNA form, the CDR3 reads TGTGCCAGCAGTGCTGAGAGAGGGGGCCCCTACGAGCAGTACTTC. This translates into CASSAERGGPYEQYF.

This clonotype was recorded many times. CDR3 sequence reads: CASSSWDGPHTGELFF. The CDR3 region has the DNA TGTGCCAGCAGCTCATGGGACGGCCCGCACACCGGGGAGCTGTTTTTT. The V call is TRBV7-2, the J call TRBJ2-2, with D tentatively TRBD1 or TRBD2 (5 bases each). V shed 4 bases and J shed 3 bases, with 15 bases lying between them. Germline lookup yields CDR1 SGHTA and CDR2 FQGNSA. The CDR3 has 16 amino acids.

This clonotype occurred a few times. V and J are TRBV4-1 and TRBJ2-1; 10 positions match TRBD2. The length of the CDR3 is 20 residues. Germline V lookup: CDR1 MGHRA, CDR2 YSYEKL. The junction had 24 bases not matched to a gene; V was cut back by 1 base and J by 12 bases. The CDR3 coding sequence is TGCGCCAGCAGCCAAGCCCCATCCTTCCCCGGGGGGACTAGCGTGAATCGGCAGTTCTTC. This translates into CASSQAPSFPGGTSVNRQFF.

This clonotype was seen repeatedly, ten times or more. The chain combines TRBV2 with TRBJ2-7; tentatively, D is TRBD2 (5 bases). The germline gives CDR1 SNHLY, CDR2 FYNNEI. V was shortened by 5 bases and J by 4 bases, with 15 bases between the two germline ends. This CDR3 contains 14 residues. DNA for the CDR3: TGTGCCAGCAGTCTACTAGGACCCCTTTACGAGCAGTACTTC. Protein product: CASSLLGPLYEQYF.

This clonotype was observed many times. J is TRBJ2-3 and V is TRBV6-5; D is unclear. The CDR3 covers 11 residues. V was shortened by 6 bases and J by 4 bases, with 5 bases between the two germline ends. From germline, CDR1 is MNHEY and CDR2 SVGAGI. The CDR3 sequence: CASRRADTQYF. The CDR3 region has the DNA TGTGCCAGCAGGCGAGCAGATACGCAGTATTTT.